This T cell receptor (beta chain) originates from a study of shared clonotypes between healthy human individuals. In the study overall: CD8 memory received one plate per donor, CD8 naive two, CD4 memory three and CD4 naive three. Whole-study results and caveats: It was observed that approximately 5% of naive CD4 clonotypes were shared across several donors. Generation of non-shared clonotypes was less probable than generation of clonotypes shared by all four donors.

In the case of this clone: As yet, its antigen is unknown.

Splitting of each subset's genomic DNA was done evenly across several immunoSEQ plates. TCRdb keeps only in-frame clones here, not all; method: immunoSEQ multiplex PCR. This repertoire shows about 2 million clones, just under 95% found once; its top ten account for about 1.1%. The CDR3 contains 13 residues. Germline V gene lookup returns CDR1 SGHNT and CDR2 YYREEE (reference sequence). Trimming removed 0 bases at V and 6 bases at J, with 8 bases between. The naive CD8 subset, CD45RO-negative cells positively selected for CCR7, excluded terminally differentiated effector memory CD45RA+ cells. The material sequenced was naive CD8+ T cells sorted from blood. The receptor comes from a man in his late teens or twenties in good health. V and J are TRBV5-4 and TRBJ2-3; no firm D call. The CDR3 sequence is CASSLEFMDTQYF. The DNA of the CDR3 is TGTGCCAGCAGCTTGGAGTTCATGGATACGCAGTATTTT. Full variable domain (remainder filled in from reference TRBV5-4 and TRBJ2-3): ETGVTQSPTHLIKTRGQQVTLRCSSQSGHNTVSWYQQALGQGPQFIFQYYREEENGRGNFPPRFSGLQFPNYSSELNVNALELDDSALYLCASSLEFMDTQYFGPGTRLTVL.